The 5 T cell receptor beta chains presented below share a single source sample, sequenced in a study of shared clonotypes between healthy human individuals. Data came from immunoSEQ multiplex PCR; TCRdb stores just in-frame clones and leaves some out. Of fewer than 1.6 million clones listed, 98% are singletons. The source material was naive CD4+ T cells sorted from blood. Subset here: CD45RA+ positively selected. All receptors come from a man younger than 45 in good health.

V and J are TRBV7-2 and TRBJ2-2; 13 positions match TRBD2. V lost 4 bases to trimming and J lost 7 bases; unmatched junction nucleotides: 9. Germline V gene data show CDR1 as SGHTA and CDR2 as FQGNSA. The CDR3 loop spans 17 amino acids. In DNA form, the CDR3 reads TGTGCCAGCAGCTGGGCCGGGACTAGCGGGATCGGCGGGGAGCTGTTTTTT. Protein product: CASSWAGTSGIGGELFF.

The chain couples TRBV27 to TRBJ2-5; TRBD2 agrees at 11 bases. Germline CDR1 and CDR2: MNHEY and SMNVEV (reference sequence). This CDR3 contains 16 residues. With V trimmed by 3 bases and J by 1 base, 4 bases remained unmatched. CDR3 amino acids: CASSFVAGGPQETQYF. CDR3 DNA: TGTGCCAGCAGTTTTGTAGCGGGAGGGCCCCAAGAGACCCAGTACTTC.

The CDR3 loop reads CASSPIMALVGNEQFF. CDR3 DNA sequence: TGTGCCAGCAGTCCCATTATGGCTCTAGTGGGCAATGAGCAGTTCTTC. The chain carries TRBV28 and TRBJ2-1, with D unresolved. The germline gives CDR1 MDHEN, CDR2 SYDVKM. The V gene lost 5 bases and the J gene lost 6 bases, with 20 bases spanning the gap. This CDR3 comprises 16 residues.

The chain recombines TRBV5-1 with TRBJ2-1; 7 nucleotides match TRBD2. CDR3 length: 16 residues. Germline lookup yields CDR1 SGHRS and CDR2 YFSETQ. Trimming took 4 bases from V and 4 from J; bases not matched to a gene: 11. This CDR3 reads CASSPLAGSPYNEQFF. The CDR3 region has the DNA TGCGCCAGCAGCCCCTTAGCGGGCAGTCCTTACAATGAGCAGTTCTTC. Drawing the rest from reference TRBV5-1 and TRBJ2-1, the complete variable domain is KAGVTQTPRYLIKTRGQQVTLSCSPISGHRSVSWYQQTPGQGLQFLFEYFSETQRNKGNFPGRFSGRQFSNSRSEMNVSTLELGDSALYLCASSPLAGSPYNEQFFGPGTRLTVL.

This chain uses TRBV19 with TRBJ2-5; D is ambiguous. This CDR3 is built from 11 residues. Per the germline V gene, CDR1 is LNHDA and CDR2 is SQIVND (reference sequence). Trimming left V 5 bases short and J 7 bases short, with 8 bases between. The CDR3 loop reads CASSRASTQYF. CDR3 coding DNA: TGTGCCAGTAGTCGCGCCTCGACCCAGTACTTC.